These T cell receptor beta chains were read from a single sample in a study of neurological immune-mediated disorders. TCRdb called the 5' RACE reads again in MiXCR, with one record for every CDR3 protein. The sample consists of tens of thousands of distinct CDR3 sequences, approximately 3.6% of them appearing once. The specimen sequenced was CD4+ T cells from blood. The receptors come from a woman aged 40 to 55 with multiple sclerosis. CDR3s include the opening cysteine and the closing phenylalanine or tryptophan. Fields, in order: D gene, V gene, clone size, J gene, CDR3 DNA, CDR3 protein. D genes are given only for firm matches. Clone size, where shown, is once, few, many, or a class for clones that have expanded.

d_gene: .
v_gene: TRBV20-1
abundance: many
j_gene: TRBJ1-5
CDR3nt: TGCAGTGCTAGAGAAGAGGGGGTCAATAGCAATCAGCCCCAGCATTTT
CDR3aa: CSAREEGVNSNQPQHF

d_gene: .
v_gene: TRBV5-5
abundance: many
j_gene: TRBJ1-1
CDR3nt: TGTGCCAGCAGCTTGGGTAGGGATGACACTGAAGCTTTCTTT
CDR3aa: CASSLGRDDTEAFF

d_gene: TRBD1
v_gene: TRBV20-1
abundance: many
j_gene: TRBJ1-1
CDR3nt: TGCAGTGCCGTGAGACAGGGAGGAGAAGCTTTCTTT
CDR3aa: CSAVRQGGEAFF

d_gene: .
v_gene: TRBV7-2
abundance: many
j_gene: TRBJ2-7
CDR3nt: TGTGCCAGCAGCTTAGCGGAGGGCGGGACCATGTTCTCCTACGAGCAGTACTTC
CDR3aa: CASSLAEGGTMFSYEQYF

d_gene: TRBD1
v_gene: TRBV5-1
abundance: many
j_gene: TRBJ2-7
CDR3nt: TGCGCCAGCAGCCGCACTGGGACAGAGTCCTACGAGCAGTACTTC
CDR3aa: CASSRTGTESYEQYF

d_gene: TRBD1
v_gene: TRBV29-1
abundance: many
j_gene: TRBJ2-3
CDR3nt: TGCAGCGTTGATGACAGGGGCACAGATACGCAGTATTTT
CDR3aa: CSVDDRGTDTQYF

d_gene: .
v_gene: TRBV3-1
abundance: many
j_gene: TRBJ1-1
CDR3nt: TGTGCCAGCAGCCAAGATGTATTAAGAGGGGCTGAAGCTTTCTTT
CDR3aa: CASSQDVLRGAEAFF

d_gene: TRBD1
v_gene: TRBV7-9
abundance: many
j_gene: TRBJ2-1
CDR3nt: TGTGCCAGCAGCCCCGGGACAGGGCACGTTGATGAGCAGTTCTTC
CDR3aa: CASSPGTGHVDEQFF

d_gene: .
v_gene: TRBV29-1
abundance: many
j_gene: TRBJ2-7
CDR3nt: TGCAGCGTTGAACGGTTGGGGAGCTCCTACGAGCAGTACTTC
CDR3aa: CSVERLGSSYEQYF

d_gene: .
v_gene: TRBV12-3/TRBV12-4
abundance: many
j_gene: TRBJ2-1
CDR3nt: TGTGCCAGCAGTTTTATAAGGAATGAGCAGTTCTTC
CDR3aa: CASSFIRNEQFF

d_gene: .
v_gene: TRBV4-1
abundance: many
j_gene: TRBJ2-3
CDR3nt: TGCGCCAGCAGCCAAATAGGCAGGGGGAGGTACACAGATACGCAGTATTTT
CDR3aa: CASSQIGRGRYTDTQYF

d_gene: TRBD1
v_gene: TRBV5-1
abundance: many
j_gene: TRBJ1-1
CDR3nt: TGCGCCAGCAGCTTACCCAGCTTGGACAGGGACATTCCACAACCTTATGAAGCTTTCTTT
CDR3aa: CASSLPSLDRDIPQPYEAFF

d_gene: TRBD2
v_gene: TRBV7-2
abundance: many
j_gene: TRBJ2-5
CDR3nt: TGTGCCAGCAGCTTGGAGAGCGGGGGGGCTGGAGAGACCCAGTACTTC
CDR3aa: CASSLESGGAGETQYF

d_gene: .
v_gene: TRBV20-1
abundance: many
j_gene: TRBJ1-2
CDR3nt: TGCAGTGCTAGGGTTGGGGGTTATCCTAGCTATGGCTACACCTTC
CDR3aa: CSARVGGYPSYGYTF

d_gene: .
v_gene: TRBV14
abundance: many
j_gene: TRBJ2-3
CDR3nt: TGTGCCAGCAGCCAAGATCTACCGGGTCTCACAGATACGCAGTATTTT
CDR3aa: CASSQDLPGLTDTQYF

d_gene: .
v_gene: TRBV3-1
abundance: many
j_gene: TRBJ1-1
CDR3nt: TGTGCCAGCAGCTCCAAAGGACCGGGCGATGAAGCTTTCTTT
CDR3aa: CASSSKGPGDEAFF

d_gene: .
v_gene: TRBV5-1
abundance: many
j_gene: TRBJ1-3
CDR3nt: TGCGCCAGCAGCGAGGGGGTCTCTGGAAACACCATATATTTT
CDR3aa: CASSEGVSGNTIYF

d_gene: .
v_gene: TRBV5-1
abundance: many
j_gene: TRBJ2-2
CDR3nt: TGCGCCAGCAGCTTGGCCGGCGGCAACACCGGGGAGCTGTTTTTT
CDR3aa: CASSLAGGNTGELFF

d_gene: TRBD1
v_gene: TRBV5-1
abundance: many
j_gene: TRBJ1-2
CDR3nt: TGCGCCAGCAGCTTTAGGACAGGGCTACGGGATGGCTACACCTTC
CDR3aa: CASSFRTGLRDGYTF

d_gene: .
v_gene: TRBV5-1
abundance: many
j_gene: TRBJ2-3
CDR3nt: TGCGCCAGCAGCTCCGGAGGTGTTGCGCGGGCAGATACGCAGTATTTT
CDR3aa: CASSSGGVARADTQYF

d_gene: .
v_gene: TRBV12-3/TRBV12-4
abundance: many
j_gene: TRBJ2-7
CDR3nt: TGTGCCAGCAGTTTAAGGGCCCCCTACGAGCAGTACTTC
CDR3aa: CASSLRAPYEQYF

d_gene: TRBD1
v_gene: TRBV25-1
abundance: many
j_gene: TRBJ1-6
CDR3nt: TGTGCCAGCAGTGATACACGACAGGGCCAGAATTCACCCCTCCACTTT
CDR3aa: CASSDTRQGQNSPLHF

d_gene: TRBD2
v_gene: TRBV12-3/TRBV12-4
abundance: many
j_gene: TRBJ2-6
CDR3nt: TGTGCCAGCAGTCCGGGGGGGGCTGGGGCCAACGTCCTGACTTTC
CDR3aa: CASSPGGAGANVLTF

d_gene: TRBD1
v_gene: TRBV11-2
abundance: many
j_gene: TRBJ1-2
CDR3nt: TGTGCCAGCACCAGTCTCGGGACAGAATCCTATGGCTACACCTTC
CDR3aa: CASTSLGTESYGYTF

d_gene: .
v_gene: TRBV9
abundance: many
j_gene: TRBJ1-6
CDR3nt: TGTGCCAGCAGCTCCTCGACTCAGGGGAATTCACCCCTCCACTTT
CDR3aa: CASSSSTQGNSPLHF

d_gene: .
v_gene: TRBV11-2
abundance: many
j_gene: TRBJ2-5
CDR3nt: TGTGCCAGCAGCTTTTTGGGAGAGACCCAGTACTTC
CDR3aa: CASSFLGETQYF

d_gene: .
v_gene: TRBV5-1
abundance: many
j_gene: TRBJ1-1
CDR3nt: TGCGCCAGCAGCTCTAACACTGAAGCTTTCTTT
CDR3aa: CASSSNTEAFF

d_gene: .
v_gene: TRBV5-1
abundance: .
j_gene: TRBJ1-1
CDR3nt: TGCGCCAGCAGCTCGGTACCCGCATCGGACACTGAAGCTTTCTTT
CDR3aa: CASSSVPASDTEAFF

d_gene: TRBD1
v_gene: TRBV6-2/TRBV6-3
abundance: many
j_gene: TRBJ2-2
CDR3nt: TGTGCCTCCAGGAGGACAGGCGACACCGGGGAGCTGTTTTTT
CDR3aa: CASRRTGDTGELFF

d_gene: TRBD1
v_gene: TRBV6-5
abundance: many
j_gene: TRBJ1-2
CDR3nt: TGTGCCAGCAGATCCTCAGGGGGCAACTATGGCTACACCTTC
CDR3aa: CASRSSGGNYGYTF

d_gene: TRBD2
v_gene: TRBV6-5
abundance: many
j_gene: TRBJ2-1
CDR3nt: TGTGCCAGCAGTGTGGATCTAGCGGGGGTTAACAATGAGCAGTTCTTC
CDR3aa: CASSVDLAGVNNEQFF

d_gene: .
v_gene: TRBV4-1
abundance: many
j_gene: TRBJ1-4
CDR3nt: TGCGCCAGCAGCCAAGTAGGGACGGAGGAAAAACTGTTTTTT
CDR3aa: CASSQVGTEEKLFF

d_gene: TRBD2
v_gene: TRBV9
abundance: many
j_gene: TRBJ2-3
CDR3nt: TGTGCCAGCAGCGTGAAGGGAGCTAGCGGGGTCGGGACAGATACGCAGTATTTT
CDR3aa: CASSVKGASGVGTDTQYF

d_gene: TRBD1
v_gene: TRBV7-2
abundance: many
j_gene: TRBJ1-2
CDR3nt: TGTGCCAGCAGCCCTAGGACAGGCCTGACCTATGGCTACACCTTC
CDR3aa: CASSPRTGLTYGYTF

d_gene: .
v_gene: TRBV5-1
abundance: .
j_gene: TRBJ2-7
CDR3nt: TGCGCCAACAGCCCCGAAGCGGTATTCTCCTACGAGCAGTACTTC
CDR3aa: CANSPEAVFSYEQYF

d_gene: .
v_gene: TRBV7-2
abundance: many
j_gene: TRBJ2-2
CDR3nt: TGTGCCAGCAGCTCTCTCACTAGCACCGGGGAGCTGTTTTTT
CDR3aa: CASSSLTSTGELFF

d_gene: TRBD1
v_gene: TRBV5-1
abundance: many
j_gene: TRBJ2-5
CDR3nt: TGCGCCAGCAGCCTGGGGGACAGGGGAACGGGGGAGACCCAGTACTTC
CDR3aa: CASSLGDRGTGETQYF

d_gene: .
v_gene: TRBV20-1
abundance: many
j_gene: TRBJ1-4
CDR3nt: TGCAGTGCTAGTCACGCAACTAATGAAAAACTGTTTTTT
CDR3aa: CSASHATNEKLFF

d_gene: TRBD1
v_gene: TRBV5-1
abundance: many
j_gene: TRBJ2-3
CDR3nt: TGCGCCAGCAGCCGACAGGGGAGTGATACAGATACGCAGTATTTT
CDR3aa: CASSRQGSDTDTQYF

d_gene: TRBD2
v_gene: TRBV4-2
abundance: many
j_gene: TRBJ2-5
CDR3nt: TGTGCCAGCAGCCAAGAACTAGCGGGGGGCTTAGGGTATGAGACCCAGTACTTC
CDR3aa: CASSQELAGGLGYETQYF

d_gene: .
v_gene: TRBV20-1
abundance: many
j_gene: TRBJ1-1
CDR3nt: TGCAGTGCTAGAGGGGGGGGGGAGAGCGCTGAAGCTTTCTTT
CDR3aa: CSARGGGESAEAFF

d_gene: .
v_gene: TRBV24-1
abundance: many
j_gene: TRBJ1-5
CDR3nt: TGTGCCACCAGTGATTGGTCAGGGGTTCAGCCCCAGCATTTT
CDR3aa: CATSDWSGVQPQHF

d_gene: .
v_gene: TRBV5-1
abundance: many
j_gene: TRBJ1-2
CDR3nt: TGCGCCAGCAGCAGAGGGACACTCAACTATGGCTACACCTTC
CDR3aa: CASSRGTLNYGYTF

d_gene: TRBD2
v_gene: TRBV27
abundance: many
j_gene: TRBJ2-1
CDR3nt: TGTGCCAGCAGTTTCCTAGCGGGGGGACAGCAGTTCTTC
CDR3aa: CASSFLAGGQQFF

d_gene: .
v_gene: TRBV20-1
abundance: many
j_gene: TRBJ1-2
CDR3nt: TGCAGTGCTAGAGATCAGAGAGGCCTCCGCTACACCTTC
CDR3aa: CSARDQRGLRYTF

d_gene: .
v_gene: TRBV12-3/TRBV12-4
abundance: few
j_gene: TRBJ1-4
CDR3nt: TGTGCCAGCAGTTTTCCCACAGCGTTGGGGGGCCCGAGTGAAAAACTGTTTTTT
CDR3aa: CASSFPTALGGPSEKLFF

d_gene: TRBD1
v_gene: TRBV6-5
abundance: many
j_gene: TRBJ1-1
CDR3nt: TGTGCCAGCAGTTACTACTCGACAGGGCGGGCCGAAGCTTTCTTT
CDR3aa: CASSYYSTGRAEAFF

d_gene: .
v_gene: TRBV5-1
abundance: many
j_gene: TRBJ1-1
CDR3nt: TGCGCCAGCAGCTTGGGGCCCCAGGGGACCCCTGAAGCTTTCTTT
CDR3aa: CASSLGPQGTPEAFF

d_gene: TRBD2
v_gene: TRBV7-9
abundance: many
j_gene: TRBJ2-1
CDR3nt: TGTGCCAGCAGCCAAAGGAAAGCGGGGAATAGTGAGCAGTTCTTC
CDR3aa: CASSQRKAGNSEQFF

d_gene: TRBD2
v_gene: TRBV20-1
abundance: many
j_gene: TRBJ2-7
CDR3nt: TGCAGTGCGACTAGCGGGGTGACCTACGAGCAGTACTTC
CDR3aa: CSATSGVTYEQYF

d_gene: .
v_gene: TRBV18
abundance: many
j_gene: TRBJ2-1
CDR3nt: TGTGCCAGCTCACCGTCTGGGGGCAGCTCCTACAATGAGCAGTTCTTC
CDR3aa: CASSPSGGSSYNEQFF

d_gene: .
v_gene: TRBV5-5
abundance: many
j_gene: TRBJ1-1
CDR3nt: TGTGCCAGCAGCCCCGTCCCTAGTTACACTGAAGCTTTCTTT
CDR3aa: CASSPVPSYTEAFF

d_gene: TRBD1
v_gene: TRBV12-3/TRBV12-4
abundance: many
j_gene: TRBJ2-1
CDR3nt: TGTGCCAGCAGTCGACCGGGACAGGGGTTAAAACCTGAGCAGTTCTTC
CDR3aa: CASSRPGQGLKPEQFF

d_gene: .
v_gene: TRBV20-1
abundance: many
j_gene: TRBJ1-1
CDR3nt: TGCAGTGCTAGAGAGGACGGGGGGGGGATGTCTGAAGCTTTCTTT
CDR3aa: CSAREDGGGMSEAFF

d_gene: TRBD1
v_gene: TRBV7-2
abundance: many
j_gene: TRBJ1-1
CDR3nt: TGTGCCAGCAGCTCGCGACAGGGGGCAACTGAAGCTTTCTTT
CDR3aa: CASSSRQGATEAFF

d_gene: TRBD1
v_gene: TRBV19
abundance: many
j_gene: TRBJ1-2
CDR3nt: TGTGCCAGTAGTACTCTCACCGGGACAGGGGGTGGCTACACCTTC
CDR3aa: CASSTLTGTGGGYTF

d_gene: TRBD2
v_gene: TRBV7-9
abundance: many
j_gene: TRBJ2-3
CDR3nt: TGTGCCAGCAGCTTGATAACTAGCGGGGGGACAGATACGCAGTATTTT
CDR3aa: CASSLITSGGTDTQYF

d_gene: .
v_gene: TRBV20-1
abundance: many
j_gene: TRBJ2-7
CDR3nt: TGCAGTGCTAGGAGGCAGTCCAAAGGTAACGAGCAGTACTTC
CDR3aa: CSARRQSKGNEQYF

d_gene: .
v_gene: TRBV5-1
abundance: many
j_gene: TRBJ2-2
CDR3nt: TGCGCCAGCAGCTTGAAGGCGGACACCGGGGAGCTGTTTTTT
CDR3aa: CASSLKADTGELFF

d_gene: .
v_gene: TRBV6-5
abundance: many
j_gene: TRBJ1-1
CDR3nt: TGTGCCAGTCGGGCCTCCTTGAACACTGAAGCTTTCTTT
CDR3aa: CASRASLNTEAFF